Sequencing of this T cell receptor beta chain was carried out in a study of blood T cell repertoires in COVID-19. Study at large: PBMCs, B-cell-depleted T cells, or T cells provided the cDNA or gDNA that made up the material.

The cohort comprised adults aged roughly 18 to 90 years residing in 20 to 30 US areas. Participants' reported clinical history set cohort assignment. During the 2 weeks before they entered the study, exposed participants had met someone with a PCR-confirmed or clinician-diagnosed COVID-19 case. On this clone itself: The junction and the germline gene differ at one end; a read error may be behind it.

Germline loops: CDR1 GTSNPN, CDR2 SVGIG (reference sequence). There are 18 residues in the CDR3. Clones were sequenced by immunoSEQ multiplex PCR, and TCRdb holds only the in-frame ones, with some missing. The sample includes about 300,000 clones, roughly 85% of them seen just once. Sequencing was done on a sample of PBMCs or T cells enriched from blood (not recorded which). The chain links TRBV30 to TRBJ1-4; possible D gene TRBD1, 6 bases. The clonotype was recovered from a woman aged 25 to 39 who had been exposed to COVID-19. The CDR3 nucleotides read TGCGCCTGGGGGGACTACGGGGGGCGCTTCGCAACTAATGAAAAACTGTTTTTT. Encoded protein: CAWGDYGGRFATNEKLFF.